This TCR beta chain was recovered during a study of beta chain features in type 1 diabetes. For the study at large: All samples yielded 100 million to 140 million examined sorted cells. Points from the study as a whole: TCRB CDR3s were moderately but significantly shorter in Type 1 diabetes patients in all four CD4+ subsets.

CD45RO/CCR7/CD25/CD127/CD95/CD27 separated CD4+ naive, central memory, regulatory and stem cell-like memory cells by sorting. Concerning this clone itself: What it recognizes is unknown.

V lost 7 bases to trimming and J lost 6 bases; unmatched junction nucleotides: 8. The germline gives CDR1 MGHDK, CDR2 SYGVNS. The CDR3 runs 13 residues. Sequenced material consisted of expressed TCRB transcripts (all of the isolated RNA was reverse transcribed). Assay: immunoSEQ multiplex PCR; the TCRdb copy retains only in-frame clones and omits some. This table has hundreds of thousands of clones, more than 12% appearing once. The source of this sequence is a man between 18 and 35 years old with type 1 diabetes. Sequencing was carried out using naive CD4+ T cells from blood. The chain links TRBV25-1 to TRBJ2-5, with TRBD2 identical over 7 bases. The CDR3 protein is CASKFMGGKTQYF. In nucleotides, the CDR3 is TGTGCCAGCAAGTTTATGGGGGGGAAGACCCAGTACTTC. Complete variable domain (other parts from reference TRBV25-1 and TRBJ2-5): EADIYQTPRYLVIGTGKKITLECSQTMGHDKMYWYQQDPGMELHLIHYSYGVNSTEKGDLSSESTVSRIRTEHFPLTLESARPSHTSQYLCASKFMGGKTQYFGPGTRLLVL.